One sample yielded the 19 T cell receptor beta chains listed below, sequenced in a study of T cells in lung cancer brain metastases. TCRdb keeps only in-frame clones here, not all; method: immunoSEQ multiplex PCR. Of approximately 3,800 clones detected, about nine tenths appear once; the ten largest clones hold around 5%. Material: tumor tissue from the primary lung tumor. These TCRs come from a woman aged 45-65 years with non-small cell lung cancer.

V gene TRBV25-1 combines with J gene TRBJ2-3, with 9 nucleotides matching TRBD2. With V trimmed by 4 bases and J by 2 bases, 1 base remained unmatched. The CDR3 is 14 amino acids. The germline gives CDR1 MGHDK, CDR2 SYGVNS. The DNA for the CDR3 is TGTGCCAGCAGTGGACTAGCGGCCACAGATACGCAGTATTTT. Amino acids: CASSGLAATDTQYF.

The chain is built from TRBV28 and TRBJ2-6; D might be TRBD1 (5 bases). Germline CDR1 and CDR2: MDHEN and SYDVKM. There are 17 residues in the CDR3. Trimming took 3 bases from V and 1 from J, leaving 13 bases between them. The CDR3 reads CASSFGQGWSGANVLTF. Here the CDR3 DNA reads TGTGCCAGCAGTTTCGGGCAGGGTTGGTCTGGGGCCAACGTCCTGACTTTC.

V gene TRBV2 combines with J gene TRBJ1-1, with TRBD1 matching 8 bases. Trimming took 4 bases from V and 1 from J; bases not matched to a gene: 8. The CDR3 has 16 amino acids. Germline V gene sequence: CDR1 SNHLY, CDR2 FYNNEI. The chain's CDR3 is CASSAQGGPRNTEAFF. The DNA of the CDR3 is TGTGCCAGCAGTGCACAGGGGGGTCCGAGGAACACTGAAGCTTTCTTT.

This clone was seen only once. The chain is built from TRBV30 and TRBJ2-7; D call uncertain. Trimming took 3 bases from V and 4 from J, leaving 7 bases between them. The germline V gene has CDR1 GTSNPN and CDR2 SVGIG (reference sequence). This CDR3 spans 11 amino acids. Here the CDR3 reads CAWRDPYEQYF. The CDR3 region has the DNA TGTGCCTGGAGGGATCCTTACGAGCAGTACTTC.

The chain joins TRBV10-3 to TRBJ1-1; D perhaps matches TRBD1 (5 bases). Between the trimmed V and J ends, which lost 10 bases and 0 bases, there was a span of 18 bases. The CDR3 runs to 15 residues. From germline, CDR1 is ENHRY and CDR2 SYGVKD. CDR3 sequence reads: CATSVEGLVNTEAFF. The CDR3 region has the DNA TGTGCCACCTCCGTCGAGGGGCTGGTGAACACTGAAGCTTTCTTT.

The chain recombines TRBV4-1 with TRBJ1-4, with TRBD1 as a possible D gene (5 bases). Trimming cost V 4 bases and J 0 bases, with 15 bases left between them. The CDR3 runs to 17 residues. Germline V gives CDR1 MGHRA, CDR2 YSYEKL. In nucleotides, the CDR3 is TGCGCCAGCAGCCGTCTCGGGGGTCCATCAACTAATGAAAAACTGTTTTTT. It encodes CASSRLGGPSTNEKLFF.

This clone was detected a few times. The genes are TRBV6-4 and TRBJ2-2; D is possibly TRBD1 (5 bases). V dropped 6 bases and J dropped 7 bases, with 9 bases sitting between them. Germline V CDR1 and CDR2: MRHNA, SNTAGT. There are 12 residues in the CDR3. In nucleotides, the CDR3 is TGTGCCAGCAGACAGGCGGACGGGGAGCTGTTTTTT. Translated, it gives CASRQADGELFF.

V gene TRBV10-3 combines with J gene TRBJ1-1, with D unresolved. The CDR3 contains 14 residues. In germline, CDR1 is ENHRY, CDR2 SYGVKD. Trimming removed 2 bases from V and 1 base from J, with 8 bases in between. The CDR3 DNA reads TGTGCCATCAGTGAGGAGGCGGGGAACACTGAAGCTTTCTTT. It yields the protein CAISEEAGNTEAFF.

The chain recombines TRBV5-1 with TRBJ1-2; D gene unclear. V was cut by 0 bases and J by 2 bases, with 8 bases left in between. Germline V gene data show CDR1 as SGHRS and CDR2 as YFSETQ. The CDR3 contains 14 residues. CDR3 DNA sequence: TGCGCCAGCAGCTTGGAAGGGCCGAACTATGGCTACACCTTC. As protein: CASSLEGPNYGYTF.

The chain uses TRBV6-6 and TRBJ2-7, with 9 bases matching TRBD1. Germline V gene data show CDR1 as MNHNY and CDR2 as SVGAGI (reference sequence). Trimming at V came to 6 bases and at J to 0 bases, leaving 6 bases not matched to a gene. The length of the CDR3 is 15 residues. The CDR3 DNA reads as TGTGCCAGCAGGACCGGGACAGGGCTCTCCTACGAGCAGTACTTC. Translating it yields CASRTGTGLSYEQYF.

This rearrangement joins TRBV6-1 to TRBJ1-5; D perhaps matches TRBD1 (6 bases). Deletions cut 6 bases from V and 7 bases from J, with 13 bases between. CDR1 is MNHNS and CDR2 is SASEGT in the germline V gene. There are 13 residues in the CDR3. The CDR3 coding sequence is TGTGCCAGCAGCGAGGGACATCGACAGCCCCAGCATTTT. Translated: CASSEGHRQPQHF.

Turning to this clone: Sequence at one end of the junction differs from germline and may be a read error. The chain joins TRBV5-1 to TRBJ2-2; TRBD2 aligns across 7 bases. This CDR3 has 15 residues. Germline V gives CDR1 SGHRS, CDR2 YFSETQ. CDR3: CASSFQGEGTGELFF. CDR3 nucleotide sequence: TGCGCCAGCAGCTTTCAAGGGGAGGGCACCGGGGAACTGTTTTTT. The variable domain in full, with the rest retrieved from reference TRBV5-1 and TRBJ2-2, is KAGVTQTPRYLIKTRGQQVTLSCSPISGHRSVSWYQQTPGQGLQFLFEYFSETQRNKGNFPGRFSGRQFSNSRSEMNVSTLELGDSALYLCASSFQGEGTGELFFGEGSRLTVL.

Concerning this clone itself: The sample has other DNA sequences that encode this CDR3 too. This rearrangement joins TRBV7-2 to TRBJ2-3; perhaps TRBD1 as D (6 bases). In germline, CDR1 is SGHTA, CDR2 FQGNSA. The CDR3 consists of 14 residues. V lost 7 bases, J lost 6 bases, and 17 bases lay in between. DNA for the CDR3: TGTGCCAGCATCAGGGGAGACCCAGGGGATACGCAGTATTTT. This sequence encodes CASIRGDPGDTQYF.

In its sample, this clone was seen a few times. The chain employs TRBV7-9 and TRBJ1-4, with D unresolved. The germline V gene has CDR1 SEHNR and CDR2 FQNEAQ (reference sequence). This CDR3 contains 13 residues. V was cut by 6 bases and J by 4 bases, with 9 bases left in between. The CDR3 coding sequence is TGTGCCAGCAGGGGCCCTTATAATGAAAAACTGTTTTTT. It is translated as CASRGPYNEKLFF.

The chain couples TRBV19 to TRBJ1-3; unclear D gene. Between the trimmed V and J ends, which lost 8 bases and 0 bases, there was a span of 11 bases. The CDR3 totals 14 residues. Looked up from germline, CDR1 is LNHDA and CDR2 is SQIVND (reference sequence). The CDR3 loop reads CASGSGSSGNTIYF. The CDR3 coding sequence is TGTGCCAGTGGATCGGGGAGCTCTGGAAACACCATATATTTT.

This clone occurred once. The chain links TRBV19 to TRBJ2-3, with D tentatively TRBD2 (5 bases). CDR1 LNHDA and CDR2 SQIVND come from the germline V gene (reference sequence). V lost 6 bases to trimming and J lost 6 bases, with 16 bases between them. The CDR3 totals 14 residues. The CDR3 sequence: CASRRASSADTQYF. CDR3 DNA: TGTGCCAGTAGGAGGGCTAGTAGCGCCGATACGCAGTATTTT.

The V and J genes are TRBV19 and TRBJ2-5; maybe TRBD1 (5 bases). Germline assignment: CDR1 LNHDA and CDR2 SQIVND (reference sequence). V lost 5 bases, J lost 3 bases, and 16 bases lay in between. The CDR3 is made up of 15 amino acids. The CDR3 reads CASSPRTLLKETQYF. CDR3 coding DNA: TGTGCCAGTAGTCCCCGGACACTTTTGAAAGAGACCCAGTACTTC.

This clone was seen a few times. The rearrangement links TRBV5-4 to TRBJ1-1; a possible D gene is TRBD1 (5 bases). The CDR3 length is 14 residues. V shed 7 bases and J shed 0 bases, with 13 bases lying between them. The germline CDR1 and CDR2 sequences are SGHNT and YYREEE (reference sequence). CDR3 amino acids: CASRRGQMNTEAFF. The CDR3 coding sequence is TGTGCCAGCCGGAGGGGCCAGATGAACACTGAAGCTTTCTTT. Looking up the rest from reference TRBV5-4 and TRBJ1-1 gives the full variable domain: ETGVTQSPTHLIKTRGQQVTLRCSSQSGHNTVSWYQQALGQGPQFIFQYYREEENGRGNFPPRFSGLQFPNYSSELNVNALELDDSALYLCASRRGQMNTEAFFGQGTRLTVV.

V is TRBV5-6 and J is TRBJ2-7, with a weak D call TRBD1 (5 bases). The germline V gene encodes CDR1 SGHDT and CDR2 YYEEEE. This CDR3 is built from 15 residues. The V end lost 5 bases, the J end lost 4 bases, and 19 bases lay between the germline ends. CDR3 sequence: CASSSPATGPYEQYF. In DNA form, the CDR3 reads TGTGCCAGCAGTTCTCCCGCCACAGGCCCGTACGAGCAGTACTTC.